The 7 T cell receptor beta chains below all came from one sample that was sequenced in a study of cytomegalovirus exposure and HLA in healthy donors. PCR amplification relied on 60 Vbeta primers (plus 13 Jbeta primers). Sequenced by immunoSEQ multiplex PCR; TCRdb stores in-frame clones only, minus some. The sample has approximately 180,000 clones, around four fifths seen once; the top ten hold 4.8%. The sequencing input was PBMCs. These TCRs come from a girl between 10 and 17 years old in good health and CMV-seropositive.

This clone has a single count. The CDR3 reads CASSLGQTPTEAFF. The CDR3 bases are TGCGCCAGCAGCTTGGGACAGACACCAACTGAAGCTTTCTTT. The chain has TRBV5-1 and TRBJ1-1; a weak D match, TRBD1 (5 bases). The CDR3 extends over 14 amino acids. The V end lost 0 bases, the J end lost 5 bases, and 11 bases lay between the germline ends. Germline-derived CDR1 and CDR2 are SGHRS and YFSETQ.

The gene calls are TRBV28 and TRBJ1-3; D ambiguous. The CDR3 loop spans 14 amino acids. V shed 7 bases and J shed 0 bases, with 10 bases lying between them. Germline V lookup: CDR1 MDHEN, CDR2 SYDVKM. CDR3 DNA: TGTGCCAGCAACCGAGGGAGCTCTGGAAACACCATATATTTT. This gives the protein CASNRGSSGNTIYF. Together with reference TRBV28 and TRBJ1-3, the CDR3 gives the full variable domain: DVKVTQSSRYLVKRTGEKVFLECVQDMDHENMFWYRQDPGLGLRLIYFSYDVKMKEKGDIPEGYSVSREKKERFSLILESASTNQTSMYLCASNRGSSGNTIYFGEGSWLTVV.

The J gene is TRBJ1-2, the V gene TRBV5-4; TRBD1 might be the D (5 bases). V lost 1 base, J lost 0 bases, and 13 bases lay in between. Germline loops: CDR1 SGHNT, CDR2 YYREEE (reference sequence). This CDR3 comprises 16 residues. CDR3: CASSLYIRGANYGYTF. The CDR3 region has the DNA TGTGCCAGCAGCTTGTATATCCGGGGGGCTAACTATGGCTACACCTTC.

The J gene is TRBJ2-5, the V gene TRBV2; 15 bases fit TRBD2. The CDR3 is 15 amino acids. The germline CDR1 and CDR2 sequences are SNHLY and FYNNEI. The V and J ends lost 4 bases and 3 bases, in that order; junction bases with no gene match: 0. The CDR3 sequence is CASSGTSGGEETQYF. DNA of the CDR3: TGTGCCAGCAGTGGGACTAGCGGGGGGGAAGAGACCCAGTACTTC.

Here the CDR3 reads CASSLGGGQPQHF. CDR3 DNA: TGTGCCAGCAGCTTAGGGGGAGGTCAGCCCCAGCATTTT. V and J are TRBV7-9 and TRBJ1-5; D call uncertain. Per germline, CDR1 SEHNR and CDR2 FQNEAQ (reference sequence). The CDR3 is 13 residues long. V lost 1 base to trimming and J lost 6 bases, with 7 bases between them.

As DNA, the CDR3 is TGTGCCAGCAGTGAAGAAGAGTGGCAGCCCCAGCATTTT. Translation gives CASSEEEWQPQHF. The rearrangement links TRBV6-5 to TRBJ1-5; no definite D call. This CDR3 contains 13 residues. Germline V CDR1 and CDR2: MNHEY, SVGAGI. V shed 5 bases and J shed 7 bases, with 12 bases lying between them.

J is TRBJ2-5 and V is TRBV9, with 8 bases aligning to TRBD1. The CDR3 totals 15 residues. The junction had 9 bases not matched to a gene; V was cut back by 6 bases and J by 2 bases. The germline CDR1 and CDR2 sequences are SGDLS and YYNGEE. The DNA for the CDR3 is TGTGCCAGCACCTTTAGTCAGGGGGCACAAGAGACCCAGTACTTC. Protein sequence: CASTFSQGAQETQYF.